Sequencing of this T cell receptor (beta chain) was carried out in a study of monozygotic twins with inflammatory bowel disease. Germline V gene sequence: CDR1 DFQATT, CDR2 SNEGSKA (reference sequence). The CDR3 spans 16 residues. Each UMI harboured a 6-nucleotide sample barcode and was appended via template switching. TCRdb re-analyzed the 5' RACE reads; it lists each CDR3 protein once, without DNA. This sample carries about 380,000 distinct CDR3 sequences, with around 2.6% going to the ten biggest clones. Turning to this clonotype: Its antigen remains unidentified.

Study results and limitations: The study found lower TCRbeta diversity (inverse Simpson) in IBD patients than in healthy co-twins.

The chain couples TRBV20-1 to TRBJ2-1; checking the TCRdb D call of TRBD1 is not possible without DNA. Sequences were obtained from blood. This sequence originates from a human donor with ulcerative colitis or Crohn's disease, or a healthy co-twin of an affected twin (not recorded which). The CDR3 spells CSAPRPGLSSYNEQFF.